What follows describes a single T cell receptor (beta chain). Its antigen is not identified. Making the TCR beta libraries involved quantitative 5'-RACE with molecular barcodes. One entry per CDR3 protein, called by TCRdb with MiXCR from the 5' RACE reads. The sample carries over 200,000 distinct CDR3 sequences, about 16% recorded once. This record belongs to a study of CD8 T cells in ankylosing spondylitis. Study-wide points: Significant enrichment of disease-linked clones was reported in matched ankylosing spondylitis synovial fluid. A motif in TCR beta, a set of eight or nine highly homologous variants, appeared characteristic of ankylosing spondylitis blood.

CDR1 is MNHEY, CDR2 SMNVEV, per germline (reference sequence). The CDR3 is 13 amino acids. V gave up 2 bases and J gave up 5 bases, with 7 bases separating them. The TCR comes from a male donor with ankylosing spondylitis. The material sequenced was blood, either unsorted or a sorted T cell fraction (not recorded which). This chain uses TRBV27 with TRBJ1-5, with D perhaps matching TRBD1 (6 bases). Written as DNA, the CDR3 is TGTGCCAGCAGTTTAACAGGGCATCAGCCCCAGCATTTT. This translates into CASSLTGHQPQHF.